Listed below are T cell receptor beta chains from one sample, sequenced in a study of human T cells and chemical hapten exposure. MiXCR was run by TCRdb on the RACE reads, yielding one entry per CDR3 protein. The sample holds about 130,000 distinct CDR3 sequences, approximately 9.5% seen once. The sample was whole blood. The receptors shown here come from a male donor in good health. Some clones in this sample may be carry-over from other donors' samples. Each CDR3 is given without its conserved first and last residue. D genes are given only for firm matches.

>-|TRBJ1-6|TRBV10-3
AISESLGGENSPLH
>-|TRBJ1-3|TRBV29-1
SVEVYRAAGNTIY
>TRBD1|TRBJ2-7|TRBV27
ASSLSPRTGGSYEQY
>TRBD2|TRBJ2-3|TRBV9
ASSAIGLASTDTQY
>TRBD1|TRBJ1-4|TRBV2
ASSEEAGTVGEKLF
>TRBD1|TRBJ2-3|TRBV24-1
ATSDFTGGRDTQY
>TRBD1|TRBJ2-7|TRBV10-3
ATRGQEDYEQY
>TRBD1|TRBJ1-5|TRBV20-1
SAIRRDRGRNSNQPQH
>-|TRBJ1-5|TRBV19
ASSMGGPRSQPQH
>-|TRBJ1-1|TRBV18
ASSPTAAEAF
>-|TRBJ2-7|TRBV9
ASSVGGQTSYEQY
>-|TRBJ1-1|TRBV20-1
SAREQVHTEAF
>-|TRBJ2-6|TRBV9
ASSGGSSGANVLT
>-|TRBJ1-1|TRBV21-1
ASSKAGGSTEAF
>TRBD1|TRBJ1-3|TRBV12-3/TRBV12-4
ASSLRDSGNTIY
>-|TRBJ1-2|TRBV4-1
ASSQDRSLQGSYGYT
>TRBD1|TRBJ1-1|TRBV7-2
ASILDRGGTEAF
>-|TRBJ1-1|TRBV6-2/TRBV6-3
ASGTGPEAF
>-|TRBJ2-2|TRBV5-6
ASSLQGLNGELF
>TRBD1|TRBJ2-6|TRBV28
ASSHRGLGANVLT
>-|TRBJ2-5|TRBV11-2
ASSFKSSSTQY
>-|TRBJ2-1|TRBV13
ASIRGPLNNNEQF
>-|TRBJ2-1|TRBV5-1
ASSPDVGQLYNEQF
>TRBD2|TRBJ2-5|TRBV4-1
ASSQVEGQREMMETQY
>-|TRBJ1-5|TRBV10-3
AIREPGNQPQH
>-|TRBJ2-1|TRBV19
ASSIEGRQTNEQF
>-|TRBJ2-7|TRBV5-1
ASSSGLRSYEQY
>TRBD2|TRBJ2-7|TRBV20-1
SARGTSDYEQY
>TRBD1|TRBJ1-1|TRBV5-1
ASSLGGMNTEAF
>TRBD2|TRBJ2-5|TRBV29-1
SVVFIAGDQETQY
>-|TRBJ2-1|TRBV9
ASSVVGSSYNEQF
>-|TRBJ2-4|TRBV11-1
ASSRSFRRDGQNIQY
>TRBD1|TRBJ1-3|TRBV11-3
ASRRTGVHTIY
>TRBD1|TRBJ1-2|TRBV29-1
SVGTGDGYT
>TRBD1|TRBJ1-6|TRBV7-9
ASRQGLNSPLH
>-|TRBJ2-2|TRBV5-6
ASSLRGPGELF
>-|TRBJ2-3|TRBV12-3/TRBV12-4
ASSFTGLTDTQY
>-|TRBJ1-1|TRBV5-1
ASSLGQSEANTEAF
>-|TRBJ2-5|TRBV3-1
ASSPVIAIYQETQY
>-|TRBJ2-1|TRBV20-1
SARSVSSYNEQF
>-|TRBJ2-7|TRBV7-9
ASSFSSRGAYEQY
>-|TRBJ2-7|TRBV5-4
ASSGGGPGASYEQY
>-|TRBJ2-4|TRBV19
ASSIQRDQNIQY
>TRBD1|TRBJ1-4|TRBV29-1
SVGQGATNEKLF
>-|TRBJ2-7|TRBV20-1
SANGQTYEQY
>TRBD2|TRBJ2-3|TRBV7-3
ASSLSGSGGMQY
>TRBD2|TRBJ2-3|TRBV4-1
ASSQDFGSGSLRRRTDTQY
>TRBD2|TRBJ2-7|TRBV20-1
SARGPSGTYEQY
>-|TRBJ2-1|TRBV7-3
ASNDEGGNEQF
>-|TRBJ1-1|TRBV15
ATSRDMGGTEAF
>TRBD1|TRBJ2-1|TRBV7-2
ASSGTGYNEQF
>TRBD1|TRBJ1-2|TRBV5-1
ASSLGDRSNYGYT
>-|TRBJ2-2|TRBV7-8
ASSLGINTGELF